Sequencing of this TCR beta chain was carried out in a study of cytomegalovirus exposure and HLA in healthy donors. Per germline, CDR1 DFQATT and CDR2 SNEGSKA (reference sequence). Trimming removed 3 bases from V and 2 bases from J, with 5 bases in between. The CDR3 covers 11 residues. Sequencing used immunoSEQ multiplex PCR; TCRdb keeps in-frame clones, though not all of them. The data show 73,000 or so clones, 90% to 95% seen once. This chain connects TRBV20-1 to TRBJ2-7; no firm D call. The sample was PBMCs. The clonotype originates from a woman aged 18-29 years in good health and CMV-seropositive. In nucleotides, the CDR3 is TGCAGTGCTAGTTTAGCCTACGAGCAGTACTTC. It yields the protein CSASLAYEQYF.